This TCR beta chain was documented in a study of blood T cell repertoires in COVID-19. The V and J ends lost 1 base and 7 bases respectively, with 11 bases between them. The CDR3 has 15 residues. Germline assignment: CDR1 LGHNA and CDR2 YNFKEQ. Sequencing used immunoSEQ multiplex PCR; TCRdb keeps in-frame clones, though not all of them. The table has 65,000 to 85,000 clones, around nine tenths seen once; the top ten hold approximately 2.5%. What was sequenced was peripheral blood. The J gene is TRBJ1-6, the V gene TRBV4-2, with unresolved D. The origin of this receptor is a human donor in a cohort sampled during active COVID-19. The CDR3 region is CASSQGALSNSPLHF. The CDR3 DNA is TGTGCCAGCAGCCAAGGCGCACTTAGCAATTCACCCCTCCACTTT.